Presented here are 27 T cell receptor beta chains from one specimen sequenced in a study of blood T cell repertoires in COVID-19. Clones were sequenced by immunoSEQ multiplex PCR, and TCRdb holds only the in-frame ones, with some missing. The table has approximately 250,000 clones, approximately 85% seen once; the top ten hold about 4%. The sample comprised peripheral blood. These receptor sequences come from a man in his fifties or sixties with acute or convalescent COVID-19.

The chain combines TRBV7-9 with TRBJ1-4; 8 positions agree with TRBD1. Germline assignment: CDR1 SEHNR and CDR2 FQNEAQ (reference sequence). V dropped 5 bases and J dropped 0; count of bases not matched to a gene: 8. The CDR3 consists of 17 residues. This chain's CDR3 is CASSTRTGLATNEKLFF. The CDR3 coding sequence is TGTGCCAGCAGCACTCGGACAGGGCTTGCAACTAATGAAAAACTGTTTTTT. Full variable domain (rest looked up from reference TRBV7-9 and TRBJ1-4): DTGVSQNPRHKITKRGQNVTFRCDPISEHNRLYWYRQTLGQGPEFLTYFQNEAQLEKSRLLSDRFSAERPKGSFSTLEIQRTEQGDSAMYLCASSTRTGLATNEKLFFGSGTQLSVL.

V is TRBV5-5 and J is TRBJ2-5, with 9 bases that match TRBD2. The junction had 5 bases not matched to a gene; V was cut back by 2 bases and J by 6 bases. In germline, CDR1 is SGHKS, CDR2 YYEKEE (reference sequence). The CDR3 runs 14 residues. The CDR3 reads CASSFLTSGQTQYF. DNA of the CDR3: TGTGCCAGCAGCTTTCTGACTAGCGGTCAGACCCAGTACTTC.

The chain carries TRBV10-3 and TRBJ2-7; TRBD2 aligns across 9 bases. V was pared by 6 bases and J by 2 bases, with 8 bases of the junction left unmatched. Germline loops: CDR1 ENHRY, CDR2 SYGVKD. The CDR3 length is 15 residues. CDR3 amino acids: CAISSSGDATYEQYF. The CDR3 DNA reads TGTGCCATCAGCTCTAGCGGGGACGCTACCTACGAGCAGTACTTC.

The chain employs TRBV6-5 and TRBJ1-5; 9 bases match TRBD1. The V and J ends lost 4 bases and 7 bases, in that order; junction bases with no gene match: 5. The CDR3 extends over 14 amino acids. The germline V gene encodes CDR1 MNHEY and CDR2 SVGAGI. This chain's CDR3 is CASSSTGGSQPQHF. The CDR3 DNA is TGTGCCAGCAGTTCCACAGGGGGCAGCCAGCCCCAGCATTTT.

The chain links TRBV18 to TRBJ1-2; D may be TRBD1 (6 bases). Between the trimmed V and J ends, which lost 6 bases and 2 bases, there was a span of 10 bases. Per germline, CDR1 KGHSH and CDR2 LQKENI. The CDR3 sequence is 13 residues long. CDR3 protein: CASSLDRNYGYTF. The CDR3, as DNA: TGTGCCAGCTCCTTGGACAGAAACTATGGCTACACCTTC.

This clone was seen a single time. The chain joins TRBV7-9 to TRBJ1-2, with a weak D call TRBD1 (5 bases). The ends were cut back, 4 bases at V and 2 bases at J, with 14 bases in the middle. Germline assignment: CDR1 SEHNR and CDR2 FQNEAQ (reference sequence). The CDR3 contains 15 residues. Here the CDR3 DNA reads TGTGCCAGCAGCTATACAGGTGCTCCGAACTATGGCTACACCTTC. It specifies CASSYTGAPNYGYTF.

V gene TRBV30 combines with J gene TRBJ1-2; possibly TRBD1 for D (5 bases). Germline lookup yields CDR1 GTSNPN and CDR2 SVGIG (reference sequence). V was clipped by 0 bases and J by 4 bases, with 9 bases between them. The CDR3 contains 13 residues. Here the CDR3 reads CAWSVSTGYGYTF. The CDR3 DNA is TGTGCCTGGAGTGTGAGCACAGGCTATGGCTACACCTTC.

The chain recombines TRBV25-1 with TRBJ1-1, with TRBD1 matching over 8 bases. From germline, CDR1 is MGHDK and CDR2 SYGVNS. J lost 5 bases, V lost 6 bases, and 8 bases had no gene match. The CDR3 consists of 14 residues. The CDR3 is CASREQGGKTEAFF. The CDR3 region has the DNA TGTGCCAGCAGAGAACAGGGGGGAAAAACTGAAGCTTTCTTT.

The chain has TRBV10-1 and TRBJ1-5, with TRBD1 identical over 7 bases. The CDR3 sequence is 13 residues long. CDR1 is WNHNN and CDR2 is SYGVQD in the germline V gene (reference sequence). The V gene end was trimmed by 4 bases and the J gene end by 4 bases; junction bases not matched to a gene: 1. The CDR3 protein is CASSVQGNQPQHF. Here the CDR3 DNA reads TGCGCCAGCAGTGTACAGGGGAATCAGCCCCAGCATTTT.

The V and J genes are TRBV28 and TRBJ2-1; 11 nucleotides agree with TRBD2. V lost 6 bases to trimming and J lost 8 bases; unmatched junction nucleotides: 6. This CDR3 is built from 14 residues. Germline V gene lookup returns CDR1 MDHEN and CDR2 SYDVKM. CDR3 protein: CASRPTSGMYEQFF. The CDR3 DNA is TGTGCCAGCAGACCGACTAGCGGGATGTATGAGCAGTTCTTC.

The rearrangement joins TRBV4-1 to TRBJ1-1; 8 positions match TRBD1. The CDR3 totals 14 residues. Losses at the gene ends were 2 bases for V and 5 bases for J; bases not matched to a gene: 4. CDR1 and CDR2 (germline): MGHRA, YSYEKL. Written as DNA, the CDR3 is TGCGCCAGCAGCCAACAGGGGGCGATTACTGAAGCTTTCTTT. Its translation: CASSQQGAITEAFF.

The chain joins TRBV7-8 to TRBJ2-5; weak D call: TRBD1 (5 bases). CDR1 and CDR2 (germline): SGHVS, FQNEAQ. V was pared by 3 bases and J by 1 base, with 12 bases between. CDR3 length: 15 residues. The CDR3 sequence is CASSFTGSPQETQYF. The CDR3 region has the DNA TGTGCCAGCAGCTTTACAGGTTCCCCCCAAGAGACCCAGTACTTC.

This clone was seen more than once but under ten times. The genes are TRBV6-2 or TRBV6-3 and TRBJ2-5; D not resolved. The CDR3 is 14 amino acids. Germline CDR1 MNHEY, CDR2 SVGEGT. V lost 6 bases and J lost 1, with 12 bases in between. The CDR3 DNA follows: TGTGCCAGCAGCGAGTCAGGCGTCCAAGAGACCCAGTACTTC. It yields the protein CASSESGVQETQYF.

This clone has a handful of counts. The chain is built from TRBV7-9 and TRBJ1-1; 7 bases are a match to TRBD1. The CDR3 length is 12 residues. The germline gives CDR1 SEHNR, CDR2 FQNEAQ (reference sequence). The J segment lost 11 bases and the V segment lost 4 bases, leaving 7 bases of the junction unmatched. CDR3 loop: CASSSGQGDAFF. The CDR3 DNA follows: TGTGCCAGCAGCTCCGGGCAGGGGGACGCTTTCTTT.

In DNA, the CDR3 is TGTGCCAGCTTGCGATCTAGACAGGGCACCGGGGAGCTGTTTTTT. Its translation: CASLRSRQGTGELFF. V and J are TRBV6-5 and TRBJ2-2, with TRBD1 identical over 7 bases. This CDR3 spans 15 amino acids. Germline V gene sequence: CDR1 MNHEY, CDR2 SVGAGI. Losses at the gene ends were 8 bases for V and 4 bases for J; bases not matched to a gene: 10.

This chain connects TRBV30 to TRBJ1-4; 9 nucleotides agree with TRBD1. Germline trimming cut 1 base from V and 8 bases from J; bases unmatched to any gene: 5. CDR3 size: 14 residues. CDR1 is GTSNPN and CDR2 is SVGIG in the germline V gene (reference sequence). The CDR3 spells CAWSAPGQGEKLFF. The DNA for the CDR3 is TGTGCCTGGAGTGCACCAGGACAGGGGGAAAAACTGTTTTTT.

The rearrangement links TRBV10-3 to TRBJ2-5; D might be TRBD1 (6 bases). The CDR3 totals 12 residues. Trimming cost V 7 bases and J 3 bases, with 9 bases left between them. Germline V gene lookup returns CDR1 ENHRY and CDR2 SYGVKD. The CDR3 DNA reads TGTGCCATCAAGGACAGAGAAGAGACCCAGTACTTC. Encoded protein: CAIKDREETQYF.

The rearrangement links TRBV27 to TRBJ1-6, with 10 bases matching TRBD1. Germline values: CDR1 MNHEY, CDR2 SMNVEV (reference sequence). There are 14 residues in the CDR3. The ends lost 5 bases at V and 11 bases at J; junction bases unmatched: 6. CDR3 in amino acids: CASSTTGGSAPLHF. The CDR3 coding sequence is TGTGCCAGCAGTACGACAGGGGGCAGCGCACCCCTCCACTTT.

CDR3 in amino acids: CASSHPSNPFGTSGIYEQFF. The CDR3 DNA reads as TGTGCCAGCAGTCATCCTTCGAATCCCTTCGGGACTAGCGGGATCTATGAGCAGTTCTTC. The gene calls are TRBV27 and TRBJ2-1, with 13 positions matching TRBD2. The V gene's germline CDR1 is MNHEY and CDR2 SMNVEV (reference sequence). The V and J ends lost 5 bases and 8 bases, in that order; junction bases with no gene match: 21. CDR3 size: 20 residues.

The rearrangement uses TRBV29-1 and TRBJ2-7; D is possibly TRBD2 (5 bases). The germline V gene has CDR1 SQVTM and CDR2 ANQGSEA. V dropped 4 bases and J dropped 0 bases, with 16 bases sitting between them. The CDR3 loop spans 15 amino acids. The CDR3 loop is CSVGYWTQYSYEQYF. The DNA for the CDR3 is TGCAGCGTTGGTTATTGGACTCAGTACTCCTACGAGCAGTACTTC.

V gene TRBV14 combines with J gene TRBJ2-2, with TRBD1 identical over 11 bases. CDR3 length equals 17 residues. In germline, CDR1 is SGHDN, CDR2 FVKESK. Trimming removed 4 bases from V and 0 bases from J; junction bases left unmatched: 4. The DNA for the CDR3 is TGTGCCAGCAGCCTCCGGACAGGGGGCGCGAACACCGGGGAGCTGTTTTTT. It translates to CASSLRTGGANTGELFF. The variable domain in full, with the rest retrieved from reference TRBV14 and TRBJ2-2, is EAGVTQFPSHSVIEKGQTVTLRCDPISGHDNLYWYRRVMGKEIKFLLHFVKESKQDESGMPNNRFLAERTGGTYSTLKVQPAELEDSGVYFCASSLRTGGANTGELFFGEGSRLTVL.

This chain links TRBV3-1 (or the pseudogene TRBV3-2) with TRBJ2-5; D is perhaps TRBD2 (5 bases). Between the trimmed V and J ends, which lost 2 bases and 5 bases, there was a span of 12 bases. CDR1 is LGHDT and CDR2 is YNNKEL in the germline V gene (reference sequence). CDR3 length equals 14 residues. Here the CDR3 reads CASSQNLAPETQYF. In DNA form, the CDR3 reads TGTGCCAGCAGCCAAAACCTAGCTCCGGAGACCCAGTACTTC.

This clone was observed a few times. The CDR3 nucleotides are TGTGCCAGCAGCTCCTCTAGGTGGATGAACACTGAAGCTTTCTTT. This translates into CASSSSRWMNTEAFF. The gene calls are TRBV6-5 and TRBJ1-1, with no clear D. The CDR3 is 15 amino acids. Trimming stripped 6 bases from V and 0 bases from J, with 14 bases between. CDR1 is MNHEY, CDR2 SVGAGI, per germline.

The V gene is TRBV7-9, the J gene TRBJ1-1; weak D call: TRBD1 (5 bases). The V end lost 2 bases, the J end lost 1 base, and 17 bases lay between the germline ends. This CDR3 has 17 residues. Per the germline V gene, CDR1 is SEHNR and CDR2 is FQNEAQ (reference sequence). The CDR3 DNA reads TGTGCCAGCAGCTTACTATTTGACAGCCCGTCGAACACTGAAGCTTTCTTT. Its translation is CASSLLFDSPSNTEAFF.

This chain connects TRBV23-1 to TRBJ2-3; the D gene is possibly TRBD1 (6 bases). TRBV23-1 is flagged as an ORF with uncertain function. The CDR3 spans 15 residues. V was clipped by 7 bases and J by 6 bases, with 20 bases between them. The CDR3 DNA reads as TGCGCCAGCACCCCCGGGACACGGATCGGGGATACGCAGTATTTT. Protein: CASTPGTRIGDTQYF.

The chain links TRBV6-5 to TRBJ1-6; TRBD1 agrees at 7 bases. V was pared by 0 bases and J by 9 bases, with 5 bases of the junction left unmatched. CDR3 size: 15 residues. Germline V lookup: CDR1 MNHEY, CDR2 SVGAGI. The CDR3 here is CASSYSIRGLSPLHF. The CDR3 DNA reads as TGTGCCAGCAGTTACTCGATTAGGGGGCTTTCACCCCTCCACTTT.

This clone was seen a few times. This chain joins TRBV6-5 and TRBJ1-2, with a weak D call TRBD1 (6 bases). V was cut by 5 bases and J by 8 bases, with 21 bases left in between. The CDR3 sequence is 15 residues long. CDR1 and CDR2 from the germline V gene are MNHEY and SVGAGI. The CDR3 sequence: CASSHGGQPAIGYTF. The DNA of the CDR3 is TGTGCCAGCAGTCACGGCGGACAGCCTGCTATCGGCTACACCTTC.